This T cell receptor (beta chain) was recorded in a study of siplizumab effects on memory and regulatory T cells. This table comes from immunoSEQ multiplex PCR, and its TCRdb copy is limited to in-frame clones, with some not included. The table records more than 85,000 clones, 80% to 95% of them present only once. V shed 3 bases and J 1 base; nucleotides not matched to a gene: 5. The V gene's germline CDR1 is SNHLY and CDR2 FYNNEI. The CDR3 covers 15 residues. The source material was CD4+ T cells sorted from blood. The receptor was isolated from a human donor in good health. Some clones in this sample may be carry-over from other donors' samples. The chain has TRBV2 and TRBJ1-1; TRBD1 matches 7 bases. CDR3 sequence (DNA): TGTGCCAGCAGTGATACAGGGGTGGGGAACACTGAAGCTTTCTTT. This encodes CASSDTGVGNTEAFF.